This T cell receptor (beta chain) was obtained from a study of T cell responses to AZD1222 COVID-19 vaccine. Generated by immunoSEQ multiplex PCR, the TCRdb table keeps only in-frame clones and is missing some. The sample contains 130,000 to 150,000 clones, 75% to 95% of which appear only once. For this clone: Antigen: not known.

Overall study findings and caveats: Baseline seropositives among AZD1222 recipients totaled only 5 or 6.

The sequenced sample was peripheral blood, obtained on day 0 of AZD1222 vaccination. The receptor comes from an adult in good health.

This CDR3 is CASSLGRGEKLFF. The CDR3 DNA reads TGTGCCAGCAGCTTAGGGCGGGGTGAAAAACTGTTTTTT. The chain recombines TRBV11-2 with TRBJ1-4, with D unclear. CDR1 is SGHAT, CDR2 FQNNGV, per germline. The V end was cut by 1 base, the J end by 7 bases, with 7 bases between. The length of the CDR3 is 13 residues. Combining the CDR3 with reference TRBV11-2 and TRBJ1-4 gives the whole variable domain EAGVAQSPRYKIIEKRQSVAFWCNPISGHATLYWYQQILGQGPKLLIQFQNNGVVDDSQLPKDRFSAERLKGVDSTLKIQPAKLEDSAVYLCASSLGRGEKLFFGSGTQLSVL.